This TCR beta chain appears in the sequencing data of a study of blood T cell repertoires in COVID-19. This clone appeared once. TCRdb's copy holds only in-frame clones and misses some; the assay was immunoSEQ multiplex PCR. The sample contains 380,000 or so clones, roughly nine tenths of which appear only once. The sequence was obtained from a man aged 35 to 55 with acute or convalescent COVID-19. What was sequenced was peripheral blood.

The CDR3 region is CASSQDLVTDTQYF. The DNA for the CDR3 is TGTGCCAGCAGCCAAGATCTCGTCACAGATACGCAGTATTTT. V is TRBV3-1 (or the pseudogene TRBV3-2) and J is TRBJ2-3; D not certain. V was cut by 0 bases and J by 2 bases, with 6 bases left in between. CDR3 size: 14 residues. Germline values: CDR1 LGHDT, CDR2 YNNKEL (reference sequence).